What follows are 26 T cell receptor beta chains derived from one specimen sequenced in a study of blood T cell repertoires in COVID-19. This table comes from immunoSEQ multiplex PCR, and its TCRdb copy is limited to in-frame clones, with some not included. Of roughly 230,000 clones detected, about 85% appear once; the ten largest clones hold about 10%. The material sequenced was peripheral blood. These receptors were taken from a woman of 80 years or more with COVID-19, enrolled during active disease.

The chain is built from TRBV5-1 and TRBJ1-4; tentatively, D is TRBD1 (5 bases). The V end was cut by 4 bases, the J end by 6 bases, with 22 bases between. Germline-derived CDR1 and CDR2 are SGHRS and YFSETQ. The CDR3 runs to 17 residues. The DNA of the CDR3 is TGCGCCAGCAGCCAGAATCCTCAGACAGCTGGAGATGAAAAACTGTTTTTT. Translating it yields CASSQNPQTAGDEKLFF.

This chain joins TRBV6-2 or TRBV6-3 and TRBJ1-4, with D maybe TRBD1 (6 bases). The V gene's germline CDR1 is MNHEY and CDR2 SVGEGT. Trimming took off 5 bases at V and 5 bases at J, with 12 bases between the two ends. There are 14 residues in the CDR3. As DNA, the CDR3 is TGTGCCAGCAGTGACGGACAGAGGAATGAAAAACTGTTTTTT. It yields the protein CASSDGQRNEKLFF.

The chain is built from TRBV19 and TRBJ1-4; TRBD1 aligns across 7 bases. Trimming removed 3 bases from V and 5 bases from J; junction bases left unmatched: 6. Germline V gives CDR1 LNHDA, CDR2 SQIVND (reference sequence). The CDR3 covers 15 residues. CDR3 sequence: CASSIGDRVNEKLFF. CDR3 bases: TGTGCCAGTAGTATCGGCGACAGGGTGAATGAAAAACTGTTTTTT.

J is TRBJ1-1 and V is TRBV21-1. TRBV21-1 is a documented pseudogene. This CDR3 region has 14 residues. CDR3 bases: TGTGCCAGCAGCAAAGTTGTTTTAAACACTGAAGCTTTCTTT. Amino acid sequence: CASSKVVLNTEAFF.

This chain uses TRBV3-1 (or the pseudogene TRBV3-2) with TRBJ2-7, with D possibly being TRBD2 (5 bases). Trimming shortened V by 8 bases and J by 2 bases, and 13 bases separated the two germline ends. This CDR3 has 13 amino acids. Germline assignment: CDR1 LGHDT and CDR2 YNNKEL (reference sequence). CDR3 coding DNA: TGTGCCAGCGCTAAAAGGCGGGCCTACGAGCAGTACTTC. Encoded protein: CASAKRRAYEQYF.

The CDR3 nucleotides are TGTGCCAGCAGTTTGTTGGGGGGGCAAGAGACCCAGTACTTC. This sequence encodes CASSLLGGQETQYF. The chain carries TRBV28 and TRBJ2-5; 7 bases agree with TRBD2. The CDR3 has 14 residues. Germline values: CDR1 MDHEN, CDR2 SYDVKM. After removal of 3 bases from V and 2 bases from J, the junction contained 3 bases not matched to a gene.

The V gene is TRBV19, the J gene TRBJ1-1; D is unresolved. The CDR3 is 13 amino acids. From germline, CDR1 is LNHDA and CDR2 SQIVND (reference sequence). The V end was cut by 7 bases, the J end by 0 bases, with 9 bases between. In DNA, the CDR3 is TGTGCCAGTAAGAGTCTGATGAACACTGAAGCTTTCTTT. Translating gives CASKSLMNTEAFF.

DNA for the CDR3: TGCGCCAGCAGCAGCCTCGGGGGTACCACTGAAGCTTTCTTT. Encoded protein: CASSSLGGTTEAFF. This sequence joins TRBV5-1 and TRBJ1-1; tentative D call: TRBD1 (5 bases). V was trimmed by 4 bases and J by 4 bases, leaving 14 bases between them. Germline loops: CDR1 SGHRS, CDR2 YFSETQ. This CDR3 region has 14 residues.

This chain joins TRBV28 and TRBJ1-2, with D maybe TRBD1 (6 bases). Germline assignment: CDR1 MDHEN and CDR2 SYDVKM. V was pared by 2 bases and J by 7 bases, with 14 bases between. The CDR3 has 14 residues. CDR3 sequence reads: CASSLRDNTGGYTF. The CDR3 DNA sequence: TGTGCCAGCAGTTTAAGGGACAACACCGGTGGCTACACCTTC.

The chain carries TRBV6-5 and TRBJ1-3; D possibly corresponds to TRBD1 (5 bases). Trimming removed 6 bases at V and 0 bases at J, with 12 bases between. Germline lookup yields CDR1 MNHEY and CDR2 SVGAGI. The CDR3 spans 15 residues. CDR3: CASRTLTASGNTIYF. CDR3 DNA: TGTGCCAGCAGGACCTTGACAGCCTCTGGAAACACCATATATTTT.

Details on this clone: The same CDR3 can be traced to other DNA sequences in this sample. Written as DNA, the CDR3 is TGTGCCAGCAGACGGACAGGGAACACTGAAGCTTTCTTT. Protein: CASRRTGNTEAFF. The rearrangement joins TRBV27 to TRBJ1-1; 7 nucleotides align to TRBD1. V was pared by 6 bases and J by 1 base, with 2 bases of the junction left unmatched. This CDR3 is 13 amino acids long. Germline CDR1 reads MNHEY; CDR2 reads SMNVEV (reference sequence).

The CDR3 nucleotides are TGTGCCAGTAGTATAGGGGCCGCGCCCGTCTCCGGTGGAGCTTTCTTT. It translates to CASSIGAAPVSGGAFF. This chain links TRBV19 with TRBJ1-1; D gene uncertain. CDR1 and CDR2 from the germline V gene are LNHDA and SQIVND (reference sequence). The CDR3 consists of 16 residues. The V and J ends lost 1 base and 10 bases respectively, with 22 bases between them. The whole variable domain, filled in from reference TRBV19 and TRBJ1-1, reads DGGITQSPKYLFRKEGQNVTLSCEQNLNHDAMYWYRQDPGQGLRLIYYSQIVNDFQKGDIAEGYSVSREKKESFPLTVTSAQKNPTAFYLCASSIGAAPVSGGAFFGQGTRLTVV.

The chain's CDR3 is CASTVAGRGGEKLFF. The DNA of the CDR3 is TGTGCCAGCACCGTAGCCGGGAGGGGAGGTGAAAAACTGTTTTTT. The V call is TRBV7-2, the J call TRBJ1-4; perhaps TRBD1 as D (5 bases). The CDR3 is made up of 15 amino acids. Looked up from germline, CDR1 is SGHTA and CDR2 is FQGNSA. Between the trimmed V and J ends, which lost 7 bases and 7 bases, there was a span of 19 bases.

The chain carries TRBV7-9 and TRBJ1-4, with D possibly being TRBD1 (5 bases). The CDR3 runs to 14 residues. V shed 1 base and J shed 8 bases, with 11 bases lying between them. Germline CDR1 is SEHNR and CDR2 is FQNEAQ (reference sequence). The CDR3 loop is CASSLGGDWEKLFF. CDR3 bases: TGTGCCAGCAGCTTAGGGGGGGATTGGGAAAAACTGTTTTTT. The full variable domain, completed using reference TRBV7-9 and TRBJ1-4, is DTGVSQNPRHKITKRGQNVTFRCDPISEHNRLYWYRQTLGQGPEFLTYFQNEAQLEKSRLLSDRFSAERPKGSFSTLEIQRTEQGDSAMYLCASSLGGDWEKLFFGSGTQLSVL.

The chain combines TRBV6-1 with TRBJ2-5; no definite D call. Germline-derived CDR1 and CDR2 are MNHNS and SASEGT. Trimming stripped 3 bases from V and 1 base from J, with 6 bases between. This CDR3 spans 13 amino acids. DNA of the CDR3: TGTGCCAGCAGTGATCTAATCCAAGAGACCCAGTACTTC. The encoded protein is CASSDLIQETQYF.

The chain links TRBV5-1 to TRBJ2-7, with 12 bases that match TRBD2. The trim removed 0 bases at V and 0 bases at J, leaving 4 bases unmatched. The germline gives CDR1 SGHRS, CDR2 YFSETQ. CDR3 length: 17 residues. The CDR3 DNA reads TGCGCCAGCAGCTTGGGCCTAGCGGGGGGGCCCTCCTACGAGCAGTACTTC. Protein: CASSLGLAGGPSYEQYF. Full variable domain (rest looked up from reference TRBV5-1 and TRBJ2-7): KAGVTQTPRYLIKTRGQQVTLSCSPISGHRSVSWYQQTPGQGLQFLFEYFSETQRNKGNFPGRFSGRQFSNSRSEMNVSTLELGDSALYLCASSLGLAGGPSYEQYFGPGTRLTVT.

The chain carries TRBV19 and TRBJ1-5; D unresolved. The CDR3 is 13 amino acids. Germline-derived CDR1 and CDR2 are LNHDA and SQIVND (reference sequence). Trimming shortened V by 6 bases and J by 3 bases, and 9 bases separated the two germline ends. CDR3 residues: CASRDGYNQPQHF. CDR3 coding DNA: TGTGCCAGTAGAGACGGGTACAATCAGCCCCAGCATTTT. The full variable domain, its missing parts supplied by reference TRBV19 and TRBJ1-5, is DGGITQSPKYLFRKEGQNVTLSCEQNLNHDAMYWYRQDPGQGLRLIYYSQIVNDFQKGDIAEGYSVSREKKESFPLTVTSAQKNPTAFYLCASRDGYNQPQHFGDGTRLSIL.

This chain links TRBV7-9 with TRBJ2-5, with D possibly TRBD2 on 5 matching bases. The V and J ends lost 2 bases and 5 bases respectively, with 12 bases between them. The CDR3 runs to 14 residues. Germline V gene data show CDR1 as SEHNR and CDR2 as FQNEAQ (reference sequence). CDR3 nucleotides: TGTGCCAGCAGCTTATCAGAGGAGGCGGAGACCCAGTACTTC. It specifies CASSLSEEAETQYF.

This rearrangement joins TRBV6-5 to TRBJ1-2; D gene ambiguous. CDR1 is MNHEY, CDR2 SVGAGI, per germline. V lost 6 bases and J lost 0, with 8 bases in between. The CDR3 loop spans 13 amino acids. The chain's CDR3 is CASRLGSNYGYTF. CDR3 DNA sequence: TGTGCCAGCAGACTAGGGTCTAACTATGGCTACACCTTC.

This sequence joins TRBV18 and TRBJ2-7; D might be TRBD1 (6 bases). Between the trimmed V and J ends, which lost 4 bases and 3 bases, there was a span of 13 bases. This CDR3 contains 14 residues. Germline CDR1 KGHSH, CDR2 LQKENI. In DNA, the CDR3 is TGTGCCAGCTCACGGGGACACGGACTCTACGAGCAGTACTTC. Translated: CASSRGHGLYEQYF.

The gene calls are TRBV6-6 and TRBJ2-2; possibly TRBD1 for D (6 bases). The V end was cut by 7 bases, the J end by 0 bases, with 9 bases between. From germline, CDR1 is MNHNY and CDR2 SVGAGI (reference sequence). The CDR3 extends over 14 amino acids. The CDR3 reads CASIDRSNTGELFF. The CDR3 DNA reads as TGTGCCAGCATCGACAGGTCGAACACCGGGGAGCTGTTTTTT.

The chain is built from TRBV24-1 and TRBJ2-7; TRBD1 matches 9 bases. Germline V gene sequence: CDR1 KGHDR, CDR2 SFDVKD. The CDR3 contains 13 residues. The ends lost 6 bases at V and 7 bases at J; junction bases unmatched: 6. The CDR3 region is CATSRDRVGEQYF. The DNA of the CDR3 is TGTGCCACCAGTCGGGACAGGGTGGGGGAGCAGTACTTC.

This sequence joins TRBV27 and TRBJ2-5, with TRBD1 matching over 9 bases. Per the germline V gene, CDR1 is MNHEY and CDR2 is SMNVEV (reference sequence). This CDR3 comprises 14 residues. V lost 3 bases and J lost 5; bases outside the gene matches: 4. The CDR3 sequence is CASSFGQGRETQYF. DNA of the CDR3: TGTGCCAGCAGTTTCGGACAGGGGAGGGAGACCCAGTACTTC.

The V and J genes are TRBV6-6 and TRBJ1-3, with D possibly being TRBD1 (5 bases). The CDR3 is 16 residues long. Germline values: CDR1 MNHNY, CDR2 SVGAGI (reference sequence). The V and J ends lost 4 bases and 0 bases respectively, with 13 bases between them. The CDR3 nucleotides are TGTGCCAGCAGTTTCATGCAGGGTCCCTCTGGAAACACCATATATTTT. It codes for CASSFMQGPSGNTIYF.

This sequence joins TRBV2 and TRBJ2-7; possibly TRBD2 for D (5 bases). The CDR3 totals 12 residues. The germline V and J ends were trimmed by 4 bases and 3 bases, with 7 bases remaining between them. Germline V gene sequence: CDR1 SNHLY, CDR2 FYNNEI. CDR3 sequence: CASSVGDYEQYV. The CDR3 DNA reads TGTGCCAGCAGTGTCGGGGACTACGAGCAGTACGTC.

The chain has TRBV18 and TRBJ2-2; 12 bases match TRBD2. Looked up from germline, CDR1 is KGHSH and CDR2 is LQKENI. The CDR3 is 18 amino acids. V lost 2 bases to trimming and J lost 3 bases; unmatched junction nucleotides: 7. The CDR3, as DNA: TGTGCCAGCTCACCAGCCCCTAGCGGGGGGGCAGACACCGGGGAGCTGTTTTTT. Its translation: CASSPAPSGGADTGELFF. Full variable domain (rest looked up from reference TRBV18 and TRBJ2-2): NAGVMQNPRHLVRRRGQEARLRCSPMKGHSHVYWYRQLPEEGLKFMVYLQKENIIDESGMPKERFSAEFPKEGPSILRIQQVVRGDSAAYFCASSPAPSGGADTGELFFGEGSRLTVL.